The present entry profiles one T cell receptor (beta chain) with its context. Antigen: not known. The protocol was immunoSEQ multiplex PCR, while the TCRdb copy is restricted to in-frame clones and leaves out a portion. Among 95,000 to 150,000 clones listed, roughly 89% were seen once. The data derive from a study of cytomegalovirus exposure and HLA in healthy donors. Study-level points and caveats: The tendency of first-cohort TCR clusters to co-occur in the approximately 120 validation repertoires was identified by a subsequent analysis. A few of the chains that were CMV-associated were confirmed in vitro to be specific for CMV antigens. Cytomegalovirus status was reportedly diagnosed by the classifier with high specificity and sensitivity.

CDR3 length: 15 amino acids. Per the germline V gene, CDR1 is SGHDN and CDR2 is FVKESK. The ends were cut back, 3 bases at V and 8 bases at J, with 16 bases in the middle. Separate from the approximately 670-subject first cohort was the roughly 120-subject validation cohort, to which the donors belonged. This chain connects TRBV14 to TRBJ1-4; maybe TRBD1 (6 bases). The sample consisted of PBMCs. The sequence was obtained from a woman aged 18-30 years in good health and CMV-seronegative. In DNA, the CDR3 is TGTGCCAGCAGCCACTTGAAGGGCAGGGGAGAAAAACTGTTTTTT. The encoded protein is CASSHLKGRGEKLFF.